This is a list of T cell receptor beta chains from one sample in a study of CD8+ T cells in alopecia areata. Method: immunoSEQ multiplex PCR; TCRdb's copy keeps in-frame clones and lacks some. This table holds 110,000 to 150,000 clones, about 60% found once. This specimen consisted of CD4+ T cells sorted from blood, obtained at week 0. Receptors were obtained from a human donor with alopecia areata. CDR3s include the opening cysteine and the closing phenylalanine or tryptophan. A D gene is named only where the DNA matches it firmly. Clone size is given for some rows only: seen once, a few or many times, or a class if the clone is expanded.

J gene: TRBJ1-4; D gene: -; clone size: -; V gene: TRBV6-5; CDR3 protein: CASSYSGSRKLFF; CDR3 DNA: TGTGCCAGCAGTTACTCGGGAAGTCGAAAACTGTTTTTT
J gene: TRBJ1-2; D gene: -; clone size: -; V gene: TRBV10-3; CDR3 protein: CAIWTDSNYGYTF; CDR3 DNA: TGTGCCATCTGGACAGATTCTAACTATGGCTACACCTTC
J gene: TRBJ1-1; D gene: -; clone size: once; V gene: TRBV30; CDR3 protein: CAWSSLGSNTEAFF; CDR3 DNA: TGTGCCTGGAGTTCGTTGGGCTCCAACACTGAAGCTTTCTTT
J gene: TRBJ2-7; D gene: -; clone size: -; V gene: TRBV7-2; CDR3 protein: CASSPSDYYEQYF; CDR3 DNA: TGTGCCAGCAGCCCCTCGGACTACTACGAGCAGTACTTC
J gene: TRBJ1-2; D gene: -; clone size: -; V gene: TRBV9; CDR3 protein: CASSVTGIYTF; CDR3 DNA: TGTGCCAGCAGCGTGACCGGGATCTACACCTTC
J gene: TRBJ1-5; D gene: -; clone size: -; V gene: TRBV10-3; CDR3 protein: CAISESGSQPQHF; CDR3 DNA: TGTGCCATCAGTGAGTCGGGAAGTCAGCCCCAGCATTTT
J gene: TRBJ1-1; D gene: -; clone size: -; V gene: TRBV1; CDR3 protein: CTSSPKDTEAFF; CDR3 DNA: TGCACCAGCAGCCCGAAGGACACTGAAGCTTTCTTT
J gene: TRBJ2-3; D gene: TRBD1; clone size: -; V gene: TRBV6-5; CDR3 protein: CASSSTGGRVLNF; CDR3 DNA: TGTGCCAGCAGTTCGACAGGGGGCCGGGTTTTGAATTTT
J gene: TRBJ2-3; D gene: TRBD2; clone size: -; V gene: TRBV7-2; CDR3 protein: CASSLLRAGVRTDTQYF; CDR3 DNA: TGTGCCAGCAGCTTACTCCGAGCGGGGGTTCGCACAGATACGCAGTATTTT
J gene: TRBJ2-3; D gene: -; clone size: -; V gene: TRBV2; CDR3 protein: CASSIRERTDTQYF; CDR3 DNA: TGTGCCAGCAGTATCCGGGAGCGCACAGATACGCAGTATTTT
J gene: TRBJ1-1; D gene: TRBD1; clone size: -; V gene: TRBV5-1; CDR3 protein: CASSPPQGPAFF; CDR3 DNA: TGCGCCAGCAGCCCACCACAGGGGCCAGCTTTCTTT
J gene: TRBJ1-2; D gene: -; clone size: -; V gene: TRBV6-6; CDR3 protein: CASTPRGNYGYTF; CDR3 DNA: TGTGCCAGCACCCCCCGTGGTAACTATGGCTACACCTTC
J gene: TRBJ1-2; D gene: -; clone size: -; V gene: TRBV9; CDR3 protein: CASSHRNRDDGYTF; CDR3 DNA: TGTGCCAGCAGCCATCGAAACAGGGACGATGGCTACACCTTC
J gene: TRBJ2-1; D gene: TRBD2; clone size: -; V gene: TRBV2; CDR3 protein: CASRSTSGGNEQFF; CDR3 DNA: TGTGCCAGCAGATCGACTAGCGGGGGGAATGAGCAGTTCTTC
J gene: TRBJ2-7; D gene: -; clone size: -; V gene: TRBV11-2; CDR3 protein: CASQRGYEQYF; CDR3 DNA: TGTGCCAGCCAACGGGGTTACGAGCAGTACTTC
J gene: TRBJ1-1; D gene: -; clone size: -; V gene: TRBV25-1; CDR3 protein: CASSGGTNMNTEAFF; CDR3 DNA: TGTGCCAGCAGTGGGGGGACAAACATGAACACTGAAGCTTTCTTT
J gene: TRBJ2-1; D gene: -; clone size: -; V gene: TRBV5-4; CDR3 protein: CASSFPGDSNEQFF; CDR3 DNA: TGTGCCAGCAGCTTCCCGGGGGATTCCAATGAGCAGTTCTTC
J gene: TRBJ2-2; D gene: TRBD2; clone size: -; V gene: TRBV15; CDR3 protein: CATSARLAGTNTGELFF; CDR3 DNA: TGTGCCACCAGCGCACGGTTAGCGGGGACGAACACCGGGGAGCTGTTTTTT
J gene: TRBJ1-2; D gene: -; clone size: -; V gene: TRBV6-5; CDR3 protein: CASSYGGQYGYTF; CDR3 DNA: TGTGCCAGCAGTTACGGCGGACAGTATGGCTACACCTTC
J gene: TRBJ2-3; D gene: TRBD1; clone size: -; V gene: TRBV4-1; CDR3 protein: CASSQGQGVGDTQYF; CDR3 DNA: TGCGCCAGCAGCCAGGGACAGGGGGTCGGGGATACGCAGTATTTT
J gene: TRBJ2-1; D gene: TRBD1; clone size: -; V gene: TRBV7-2; CDR3 protein: CASSLKTGEQFF; CDR3 DNA: TGTGCCAGCAGCTTAAAGACAGGGGAGCAGTTCTTC
J gene: TRBJ2-1; D gene: -; clone size: -; V gene: TRBV29-1; CDR3 protein: CSVEEGGADGQFF; CDR3 DNA: TGCAGCGTTGAAGAGGGGGGGGCGGACGGGCAGTTCTTC
J gene: TRBJ2-1; D gene: -; clone size: medium-sized; V gene: TRBV2; CDR3 protein: CASSEQILASSEQFF; CDR3 DNA: TGTGCCAGCAGTGAACAAATACTCGCAAGCAGTGAGCAGTTCTTC
J gene: TRBJ1-1; D gene: -; clone size: once; V gene: TRBV4-1; CDR3 protein: CASSPQVPLNTEAFF; CDR3 DNA: TGCGCCAGCAGCCCCCAGGTGCCCTTGAACACTGAAGCTTTCTTT
J gene: TRBJ1-5; D gene: TRBD1; clone size: -; V gene: TRBV15; CDR3 protein: CATSRVDRGRRWSQHF; CDR3 DNA: TGTGCCACCAGCAGAGTGGACAGGGGGCGACGGTGGTCCCAGCATTTT
J gene: TRBJ1-4; D gene: -; clone size: -; V gene: TRBV30; CDR3 protein: CAWRSTDVRSTWGKLFF; CDR3 DNA: TGTGCCTGGAGAAGTACTGACGTGCGCTCAACCTGGGGGAAACTGTTTTTT
J gene: TRBJ2-5; D gene: TRBD1; clone size: once; V gene: TRBV10-3; CDR3 protein: CAISNPGQITETQYF; CDR3 DNA: TGTGCCATCAGTAACCCGGGACAGATAACGGAGACCCAGTACTTC
J gene: TRBJ1-5; D gene: -; clone size: once; V gene: TRBV6-5; CDR3 protein: CASSFSSNQPQHF; CDR3 DNA: TGTGCCAGCAGTTTCAGTAGCAATCAGCCCCAGCATTTT